This TCR beta chain was recovered during a study of CD8+CD57+ T cells in acquired aplastic anemia. Study background: Mean read depth for CD4+ cells from healthy donors was 10 million to 13 million. General study findings and limits: Patients and controls were found to share roughly 31 CD8+ CDR3 sequences. Significance was not reached for CD8+ Simpson's diversity between patients and controls.

To note about this clonotype: Its antigen is not known.

Template material for TCR beta VDJ and CDR3 profiling consisted of genomic DNA. TCRdb used MiXCR to reprocess the reads, holding one entry per CDR3 protein. The sample shows 200,000 to 250,000 distinct CDR3 sequences, almost 35% of them seen only once. Germline CDR1 reads ENHRY; CDR2 reads SYGVKD. The CDR3 covers 15 residues. V lost 6 bases to trimming and J lost 4 bases; unmatched junction nucleotides: 6. The chain employs TRBV10-3 and TRBJ2-5, with 12 bases matching TRBD1. Sequencing used sorted CD4+, CD8+, or CD8+CD57+ T cells (not recorded which) from PBMCs. The sequence derives from a human donor in good health, serving as a control. CDR3 DNA: TGTGCCATCAGAGAACCGGGACAGGGGGCAGAGACCCAGTACTTC. It codes for CAIREPGQGAETQYF.